This T cell receptor beta chain was observed in a study of blood T cell repertoires in COVID-19. Study-wide context: Sites in the United States, Italy and Spain provided acute and convalescent COVID-19 samples. PBMCs, B-cell-depleted T cells, or T cells provided the cDNA or gDNA that made up the material.

There are 15 residues in the CDR3. The germline gives CDR1 SGHRS, CDR2 YFSETQ. The V and J ends lost 4 bases and 0 bases, in that order; junction bases with no gene match: 5. The authors' processing: Nucleated cell counts were estimated from reference gene primer amplification. This table comes from immunoSEQ multiplex PCR, and its TCRdb copy is limited to in-frame clones, with some not included. Clone size and V and J calls were adopted from that table, with D and trimming inferred from the DNA. The profile shows some 130,000 clones, 65% to 85% of them singletons. This chain connects TRBV5-1 to TRBJ1-1; TRBD1 matches 8 bases. The source of this sequence is a man in his 70s with acute or convalescent COVID-19. Material: peripheral blood. This CDR3 reads CASSPGTGMNTEAFF. The DNA for the CDR3 is TGCGCCAGCAGCCCCGGGACAGGAATGAACACTGAAGCTTTCTTT.